These 22 T cell receptor beta chains were sequenced from one sample in a study of blood T cell repertoires in COVID-19. Here immunoSEQ multiplex PCR was the method, and the copy in TCRdb shows in-frame clones only, minus some. The sample carries approximately 530,000 clones, around 90% recorded once. Sequencing was done on a sample of peripheral blood. The receptor set was obtained from a woman aged 50 to 60 with COVID-19, enrolled during active disease.

V usage is TRBV11-2 and J usage is TRBJ1-1, with 8 bases lining up with TRBD1. The CDR3 sequence is 11 residues long. J gave up 11 bases and V 3 bases, and 2 bases lay outside the gene matches. The germline V gene has CDR1 SGHAT and CDR2 FQNNGV. CDR3 loop: CASSLTGAAFF. The CDR3, as DNA: TGTGCCAGCAGCTTGACAGGGGCTGCTTTCTTT.

V and J are TRBV15 and TRBJ1-3; TRBD1 agrees at 9 bases. The V gene end was trimmed by 0 bases and the J gene end by 0 bases; junction bases not matched to a gene: 6. CDR3 length: 18 residues. Germline V lookup: CDR1 LNHNV, CDR2 YYDKDF (reference sequence). The CDR3 DNA sequence: TGTGCCACCAGCAGAGATCGGACAGGGGCCTTCTCTGGAAACACCATATATTTT. Translating it yields CATSRDRTGAFSGNTIYF. The whole variable domain, filled in from reference TRBV15 and TRBJ1-3, reads DAMVIQNPRYQVTQFGKPVTLSCSQTLNHNVMYWYQQKSSQAPKLLFHYYDKDFNNEADTPDNFQSRRPNTSFCFLDIRSPGLGDTAMYLCATSRDRTGAFSGNTIYFGEGSWLTVV.

The chain joins TRBV5-1 to TRBJ1-6, with 7 bases that match TRBD1. V dropped 0 bases and J dropped 7; count of bases not matched to a gene: 4. The CDR3 sequence is 15 residues long. Germline V gene sequence: CDR1 SGHRS, CDR2 YFSETQ. The chain's CDR3 is CASSLEGTVNSPLHF. CDR3 nucleotides: TGCGCCAGCAGCTTGGAAGGGACAGTGAATTCACCCCTCCACTTT.

The gene calls are TRBV6-6 and TRBJ1-3; no firm D call. This CDR3 has 13 residues. Trimming removed 6 bases from V and 0 bases from J, with 6 bases in between. Germline CDR1 reads MNHNY; CDR2 reads SVGAGI (reference sequence). The CDR3 DNA reads TGTGCCAGCAGACTTTTCTCTGGAAACACCATATATTTT. Translation: CASRLFSGNTIYF.

In the case of this clone: The same CDR3 can be traced to other DNA sequences in this sample. J is TRBJ1-2 and V is TRBV2, with 7 bases that match TRBD1. The CDR3 is 14 amino acids. V lost 2 bases and J lost 2; bases outside the gene matches: 2. Per the germline V gene, CDR1 is SNHLY and CDR2 is FYNNEI. The DNA of the CDR3 is TGTGCCAGCAGTGAAACAGGGGCCAACTATGGCTACACCTTC. It is translated as CASSETGANYGYTF. The full variable domain, rest sourced from reference TRBV2 and TRBJ1-2, is EPEVTQTPSHQVTQMGQEVILRCVPISNHLYFYWYRQILGQKVEFLVSFYNNEISEKSEIFDDQFSVERPDGSNFTLKIRSTKLEDSAMYFCASSETGANYGYTFGSGTRLTVV.

The chain joins TRBV5-1 to TRBJ2-1; possible D gene TRBD2, 7 bases. The CDR3 has 13 residues. V lost 0 bases, J lost 9 bases, and 10 bases lay in between. Looked up from germline, CDR1 is SGHRS and CDR2 is YFSETQ. The CDR3 loop is CASSLVGGREQFF. CDR3 nucleotide sequence: TGCGCCAGCAGCTTGGTGGGGGGGCGTGAGCAGTTCTTC.

The rearrangement uses TRBV4-2 and TRBJ2-7, with 13 positions matching TRBD2. The germline CDR1 and CDR2 sequences are LGHNA and YNFKEQ. Losses at the gene ends were 3 bases for V and 3 bases for J; bases not matched to a gene: 5. This CDR3 is 16 amino acids long. DNA of the CDR3: TGTGCCAGCAGCCAGGGGACTAGCGGGGCGGTCTACGAGCAGTACTTC. This translates into CASSQGTSGAVYEQYF.

Comment on this clone: Distinct nucleotide sequences in the sample also encode this CDR3. CDR3 residues: CASSFTGDSYEQYF. CDR3 DNA: TGCGCCAGCAGCTTTACGGGGGACTCCTACGAGCAGTACTTC. The genes are TRBV5-1 and TRBJ2-7; the D gene is possibly TRBD2 (6 bases). The CDR3 has 14 amino acids. V was trimmed by 2 bases and J by 0 bases, leaving 9 bases between them. Germline V CDR1 and CDR2: SGHRS, YFSETQ.

This rearrangement joins TRBV7-9 to TRBJ1-5; D ambiguous. The CDR3 runs 13 residues. The germline V and J ends were trimmed by 6 bases and 0 bases, with 6 bases remaining between them. Germline V CDR1 and CDR2: SEHNR, FQNEAQ (reference sequence). The CDR3 nucleotides read TGTGCCAGCAGTCCAGATAGCAATCAGCCCCAGCATTTT. Protein sequence: CASSPDSNQPQHF.

V gene TRBV30 combines with J gene TRBJ1-5; TRBD1 might be the D (6 bases). CDR3 size: 14 residues. Germline values: CDR1 GTSNPN, CDR2 SVGIG (reference sequence). V gave up 2 bases and J gave up 7 bases, with 15 bases separating them. DNA for the CDR3: TGTGCCTGGAGTAAGGGAGGGGGGGCCCAGCCCCAGCATTTT. Its translation is CAWSKGGGAQPQHF.

CDR3 nucleotides: TGTGCCAGCAGTGTGCTTAGCGGCGGCTACACCTTC. Encoded protein: CASSVLSGGYTF. The genes are TRBV2 and TRBJ1-2; D call uncertain. CDR1 and CDR2 from the germline V gene are SNHLY and FYNNEI. The CDR3 length is 12 residues. Trimming shortened V by 4 bases and J by 8 bases, and 11 bases separated the two germline ends.

This clone was counted a few times. V usage is TRBV4-1 and J usage is TRBJ1-6; 10 bases fit TRBD1. Germline loops: CDR1 MGHRA, CDR2 YSYEKL. The junction had 3 bases not matched to a gene; V was cut back by 4 bases and J by 9 bases. The CDR3 spans 14 residues. The CDR3: CASSPGTGVSPLHF. The CDR3 DNA follows: TGCGCCAGCAGCCCCGGGACAGGGGTTTCACCCCTCCACTTT.

The chain carries TRBV28 and TRBJ1-2, with D maybe TRBD1 (6 bases). The CDR3 has 14 amino acids. Germline values: CDR1 MDHEN, CDR2 SYDVKM. Deletions cut 5 bases from V and 4 bases from J, with 14 bases between. The CDR3 DNA is TGTGCCAGCAGTCGGACAGCTAACTCCTATGGCTACACCTTC. It is translated as CASSRTANSYGYTF.

This chain uses TRBV5-8 with TRBJ1-2; D is perhaps TRBD1 (5 bases). Trimming left V 0 bases short and J 6 bases short, with 12 bases between. The CDR3 has 14 amino acids. Germline V gene sequence: CDR1 SGHTS, CDR2 YDEGEE. The CDR3 bases are TGTGCCAGCAGCTTGGTAAGGGGAACCCATGGCTACACCTTC. It yields the protein CASSLVRGTHGYTF. The full variable domain, its missing parts supplied by reference TRBV5-8 and TRBJ1-2, is EAGVTQSPTHLIKTRGQQATLRCSPISGHTSVYWYQQALGLGLQFLLWYDEGEERNRGNFPPRFSGRQFPNYSSELNVNALELEDSALYLCASSLVRGTHGYTFGSGTRLTVV.

The V and J genes are TRBV5-1 and TRBJ2-1, with 15 bases fitting TRBD2. CDR1 is SGHRS, CDR2 YFSETQ, per germline. V lost 4 bases, J lost 8 bases, and 4 bases stayed unmatched. The CDR3 runs to 15 residues. The CDR3 nucleotides read TGCGCCAGCAGCCCAGGACTAGCGGGGGGGTATGAGCAGTTCTTC. It specifies CASSPGLAGGYEQFF. Together with reference TRBV5-1 and TRBJ2-1, the CDR3 gives the full variable domain: KAGVTQTPRYLIKTRGQQVTLSCSPISGHRSVSWYQQTPGQGLQFLFEYFSETQRNKGNFPGRFSGRQFSNSRSEMNVSTLELGDSALYLCASSPGLAGGYEQFFGPGTRLTVL.

This clone was seen a few times. The chain employs TRBV3-1 (or the pseudogene TRBV3-2) and TRBJ1-1; no clear D gene. The CDR3 loop spans 15 amino acids. Germline-derived CDR1 and CDR2 are LGHDT and YNNKEL (reference sequence). The V end lost 0 bases, the J end lost 5 bases, and 13 bases lay between the germline ends. The CDR3 loop reads CASSQEDRPGTEAFF. The DNA of the CDR3 is TGTGCCAGCAGCCAAGAGGACCGCCCGGGGACTGAAGCTTTCTTT.

The chain combines TRBV3-1 (or the pseudogene TRBV3-2) with TRBJ1-1; D remains unclear. The germline V gene has CDR1 LGHDT and CDR2 YNNKEL (reference sequence). This CDR3 contains 13 residues. V was clipped by 6 bases and J by 0 bases, with 8 bases between them. CDR3 sequence reads: CASSPTLNTEAFF. CDR3 sequence (DNA): TGTGCCAGCAGTCCTACTTTGAACACTGAAGCTTTCTTT.

The chain joins TRBV6-5 to TRBJ1-1; D is ambiguous. The CDR3 loop spans 13 amino acids. The germline V gene encodes CDR1 MNHEY and CDR2 SVGAGI. Trimming shortened V by 7 bases and J by 1 base, and 10 bases separated the two germline ends. CDR3 loop: CASTPLRNTEAFF. The CDR3 DNA is TGTGCCAGCACCCCCCTGAGGAACACTGAAGCTTTCTTT.

The rearrangement joins TRBV29-1 to TRBJ1-1; D unclear. The CDR3 is 13 residues long. Germline V gives CDR1 SQVTM, CDR2 ANQGSEA. V was pared by 7 bases and J by 6 bases, with 18 bases between. In DNA form, the CDR3 reads TGCAGCGGTGCCCCCGTTGTGGACTCTGAAGCTTTCTTT. The encoded protein is CSGAPVVDSEAFF.

The chain links TRBV9 to TRBJ1-6; D not resolved. Trimming pared 4 bases from V and 7 bases from J, leaving 15 bases between. CDR3 length: 15 amino acids. Germline-derived CDR1 and CDR2 are SGDLS and YYNGEE. CDR3 sequence (DNA): TGTGCCAGCAGCCTCCGGACGGGAGGGAATTCACCCCTCCACTTT. Encoded protein: CASSLRTGGNSPLHF.

This rearrangement joins TRBV30 to TRBJ2-7, with D maybe TRBD2 (6 bases). This CDR3 has 13 amino acids. Trimming took off 2 bases at V and 2 bases at J, with 10 bases between the two ends. Germline-derived CDR1 and CDR2 are GTSNPN and SVGIG (reference sequence). The CDR3 sequence is CAWSHSGPYEQYF. In DNA, the CDR3 is TGTGCCTGGAGTCATAGCGGCCCCTACGAGCAGTACTTC.

The chain joins TRBV5-5 to TRBJ1-3, with unresolved D. The CDR3 is 17 amino acids. CDR1 is SGHKS and CDR2 is YYEKEE in the germline V gene (reference sequence). V lost 4 bases and J 0 bases, leaving 17 bases between the germline ends. The CDR3 region has the DNA TGTGCCAGCAGCACAACCGGAGGGTCCCGCTCTGGAAACACCATATATTTT. Translated, it gives CASSTTGGSRSGNTIYF.